This note documents a single T cell receptor (beta chain) sequence. Its antigen is not identified. This sample was taken from a study of T cell responses to AZD1222 COVID-19 vaccine. Study results and limitations: Clonal diversity may have been underestimated, and the donors were mostly white British, with more females than males.

The CDR3 sequence is 15 residues long. Germline-derived CDR1 and CDR2 are SGHAT and FQNNGV. V shed 2 bases and J shed 6 bases, with 16 bases lying between them. Generated by immunoSEQ multiplex PCR, the TCRdb table keeps only in-frame clones and is missing some. The sample consists of fewer than 85,000 clones, around 89% of them appearing once. The chain recombines TRBV11-2 with TRBJ1-2; D ambiguous. This clonotype was sampled from an adult who received the MenACWY meningococcal vaccine as a control. The sequenced sample was peripheral blood, obtained 28 days after the second dose of the MenACWY control vaccine. The CDR3: CASSLTAVALHGYTF. The CDR3 DNA sequence: TGTGCCAGCAGCTTAACGGCAGTCGCCCTCCATGGCTACACCTTC.